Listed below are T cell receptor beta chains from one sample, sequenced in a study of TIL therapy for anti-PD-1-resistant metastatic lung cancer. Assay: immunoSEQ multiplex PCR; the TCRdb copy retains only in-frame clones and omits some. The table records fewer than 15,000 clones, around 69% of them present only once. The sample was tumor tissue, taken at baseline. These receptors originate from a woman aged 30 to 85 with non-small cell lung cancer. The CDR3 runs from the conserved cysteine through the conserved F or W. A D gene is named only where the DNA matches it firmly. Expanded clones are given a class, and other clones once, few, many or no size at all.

CDR3: CASSPTGDSSGNTIYF; DNA: TGTGCCAGCTCACCCACTGGGGACAGCTCTGGAAACACCATATATTTT; V: TRBV18; size: NA; J: TRBJ1-3; D: TRBD1
CDR3: CAWSVQSGETQYF; DNA: TGTGCCTGGAGTGTACAATCCGGAGAGACCCAGTACTTC; V: TRBV30; size: NA; J: TRBJ2-5; D: NA
CDR3: CASSLVGTSGRTQYF; DNA: TGCGCCAGCAGCTTGGTAGGGACTAGCGGTCGGACCCAGTACTTC; V: TRBV5-1; size: NA; J: TRBJ2-5; D: TRBD2
CDR3: CATSRIRDTFHGYTF; DNA: TGTGCCACCAGCAGAATCCGGGACACGTTCCATGGCTACACCTTC; V: TRBV15; size: medium-sized; J: TRBJ1-2; D: NA
CDR3: CASSIRGADTQYF; DNA: TGTGCCAGTAGTATACGTGGGGCAGATACGCAGTATTTT; V: TRBV19; size: NA; J: TRBJ2-3; D: NA
CDR3: CASSLPGLSPLHF; DNA: TGTGCCAGCAGTTTACCGGGACTTTCACCCCTCCACTTT; V: TRBV6-1; size: NA; J: TRBJ1-6; D: NA
CDR3: CSVVGSQSSYEQYF; DNA: TGCAGCGTTGTGGGCTCACAGAGCTCCTACGAGCAGTACTTC; V: TRBV29-1; size: NA; J: TRBJ2-7; D: NA
CDR3: CASSSQPDRLIQETQYF; DNA: TGCGCCAGCAGCTCCCAGCCGGACAGGTTGATACAAGAGACCCAGTACTTC; V: TRBV5-1; size: NA; J: TRBJ2-5; D: TRBD1
CDR3: CASSLPSDVTGELFF; DNA: TGTGCCAGCAGTCTCCCCTCGGACGTCACCGGGGAGCTGTTTTTT; V: TRBV28; size: NA; J: TRBJ2-2; D: NA
CDR3: CASSIGPGRNEQFF; DNA: TGTGCCAGTAGTATAGGGCCGGGAAGGAATGAGCAGTTCTTC; V: TRBV19; size: medium-sized; J: TRBJ2-1; D: NA
CDR3: CASSVAVGIVTGELFF; DNA: TGTGCCAGCAGCGTAGCGGTCGGGATTGTCACCGGGGAGCTGTTTTTT; V: TRBV9; size: once; J: TRBJ2-2; D: NA
CDR3: CASLRTSGYQETQYF; DNA: TGTGCCAGCTTAAGGACTAGCGGATACCAAGAGACCCAGTACTTC; V: TRBV7-9; size: NA; J: TRBJ2-5; D: TRBD2
CDR3: CASIRQGAGGQPQHF; DNA: TGTGCCAGCATTAGACAGGGGGCTGGCGGTCAGCCCCAGCATTTT; V: TRBV28; size: NA; J: TRBJ1-5; D: TRBD1
CDR3: CASSLDLGGSLPTQYF; DNA: TGTGCCAGCAGCTTAGATTTGGGCGGGAGCCTTCCCACGCAGTATTTT; V: TRBV11-3; size: NA; J: TRBJ2-3; D: TRBD2
CDR3: CASSQESAAGGSADTQYF; DNA: TGCGCCAGCAGCCAGGAGTCCGCAGCGGGAGGTTCGGCAGATACGCAGTATTTT; V: TRBV4-1; size: NA; J: TRBJ2-3; D: TRBD2
CDR3: CASRDLGELFF; DNA: TGTGCCAGCAGGGACCTCGGGGAGCTGTTTTTT; V: TRBV6-6; size: few; J: TRBJ2-2; D: NA
CDR3: CASSIPGQGHQPQHF; DNA: TGTGCCAGTAGTATCCCGGGACAGGGACATCAGCCCCAGCATTTT; V: TRBV19; size: NA; J: TRBJ1-5; D: TRBD1
CDR3: CASSARTASSGANVLTF; DNA: TGTGCCAGCAGCGCGCGGACGGCAAGCTCTGGGGCCAACGTCCTGACTTTC; V: TRBV13; size: NA; J: TRBJ2-6; D: NA
CDR3: CASSSGVLAGVTDTQYF; DNA: TGCGCCAGCAGCAGCGGAGTACTAGCGGGGGTTACAGATACGCAGTATTTT; V: TRBV5-1; size: NA; J: TRBJ2-3; D: TRBD2
CDR3: CASRRQGPTTNEKLFF; DNA: TGTGCCAGCAGGAGACAGGGACCGACAACTAATGAAAAACTGTTTTTT; V: TRBV28; size: NA; J: TRBJ1-4; D: TRBD1
CDR3: CASSLGQGGTQYF; DNA: TGTGCCAGCAGCTTGGGTCAGGGCGGGACCCAGTACTTC; V: TRBV5-6; size: NA; J: TRBJ2-5; D: NA
CDR3: CASKGVWGDGYTF; DNA: TGTGCCAGCAAGGGGGTGTGGGGGGACGGCTACACCTTC; V: TRBV6-6; size: NA; J: TRBJ1-2; D: NA
CDR3: CASSMGRQETQYF; DNA: TGTGCCAGCTCCATGGGGCGGCAAGAGACCCAGTACTTC; V: TRBV7-6; size: NA; J: TRBJ2-5; D: NA
CDR3: CASSPWDRAATEAFF; DNA: TGTGCCAGCAGTCCCTGGGACAGGGCGGCCACTGAAGCTTTCTTT; V: TRBV27; size: NA; J: TRBJ1-1; D: TRBD1
CDR3: CASSPGTGGFYNYGYTF; DNA: TGTGCCAGCAGCCCCGGGACAGGGGGTTTTTATAACTATGGCTACACCTTC; V: TRBV11-2; size: NA; J: TRBJ1-2; D: TRBD1
CDR3: CASSGGNSPLHF; DNA: TGTGCCAGCAGCGGCGGGAACTCACCCCTCCACTTT; V: TRBV11-2; size: medium-sized; J: TRBJ1-6; D: NA
CDR3: CASSLVGSPGSYNEQFF; DNA: TGTGCCAGCAGCTTAGTAGGTAGTCCGGGCTCCTACAATGAGCAGTTCTTC; V: TRBV11-2; size: NA; J: TRBJ2-1; D: NA
CDR3: CATSILGSSYNEQFF; DNA: TGTGCCACCAGCATTTTAGGGAGCTCCTACAATGAGCAGTTCTTC; V: TRBV15; size: NA; J: TRBJ2-1; D: NA
CDR3: CAISEVSGNYGYTF; DNA: TGTGCCATCAGTGAAGTCTCAGGGAACTATGGCTACACCTTC; V: TRBV10-3; size: NA; J: TRBJ1-2; D: NA
CDR3: CSVSWGTEAFF; DNA: TGCAGCGTTTCCTGGGGAACTGAAGCTTTCTTT; V: TRBV29-1; size: NA; J: TRBJ1-1; D: NA
CDR3: CASSRRGGLTDTQYF; DNA: TGCGCCAGCAGCCGTCGTGGGGGGCTTACAGATACGCAGTATTTT; V: TRBV4-1; size: NA; J: TRBJ2-3; D: NA
CDR3: CASSSSGRASYTQYF; DNA: TGTGCCAGCAGCTCCAGCGGGAGGGCCTCATATACGCAGTATTTT; V: TRBV14; size: NA; J: TRBJ2-3; D: TRBD2
CDR3: CASSIWRDRSFGYTF; DNA: TGTGCCAGTAGTATTTGGAGGGACAGGTCTTTTGGCTACACCTTC; V: TRBV19; size: NA; J: TRBJ1-2; D: TRBD1
CDR3: CASSYLGQREEKLFF; DNA: TGTGCCAGCAGTTACCTCGGCCAGAGGGAGGAAAAACTGTTTTTT; V: TRBV6-6; size: NA; J: TRBJ1-4; D: NA
CDR3: CASSVDPSAQETQYF; DNA: TGTGCCAGCAGCGTAGACCCCTCGGCCCAAGAGACCCAGTACTTC; V: TRBV9; size: few; J: TRBJ2-5; D: NA
CDR3: CASSSGTGAVSPLHF; DNA: TGTGCCAGCAGCTCCGGGACAGGGGCCGTCTCACCCCTCCACTTT; V: TRBV5-4; size: few; J: TRBJ1-6; D: TRBD1
CDR3: CASSFGTGIYEQYF; DNA: TGCGCCAGCAGCTTCGGGACAGGGATCTACGAGCAGTACTTC; V: TRBV5-1; size: NA; J: TRBJ2-7; D: TRBD1
CDR3: CASSLRQGTRVSYTF; DNA: TGTGCCAGCAGTTTAAGACAGGGGACTAGGGTGAGCTACACCTTC; V: TRBV27; size: NA; J: TRBJ1-2; D: TRBD1
CDR3: CSVEGPTYEQYF; DNA: TGCAGCGTTGAAGGGCCGACCTACGAGCAGTACTTC; V: TRBV29-1; size: NA; J: TRBJ2-7; D: NA